Listed below are T cell receptor beta chains from one sample, sequenced in a study of technical replicates of blood from a handful of donors. The data were produced by immunoSEQ multiplex PCR, yet TCRdb's version contains in-frame clones alone and is incomplete. Among some 74,000 clones, approximately 91% were seen once, and the ten largest hold less than 0.5%. Sequencing was done on a sample of T cells isolated from PBMCs. The source of these receptors is a human donor in good health. CDR3s include the opening cysteine and the closing phenylalanine or tryptophan. The D gene is left open where the match is weak. Where a row states a size, it is once, few, many or the class of an expanded clone; other rows omit it.

size: once; V: TRBV4-2; J: TRBJ1-3; D: -; DNA: TGTGCCAGCAGCCAAGATCCGTCCGCTACTAACTCTGGAAACACCATATATTTT; CDR3: CASSQDPSATNSGNTIYF
size: -; V: TRBV15; J: TRBJ1-1; D: -; DNA: TGTGCCACCAGTAGAACAGGGAACACTGAAGCTTTCTTT; CDR3: CATSRTGNTEAFF
size: -; V: TRBV14; J: TRBJ2-7; D: TRBD1; DNA: TGTGCCAGCAGTTATGCGGACAGGGCCTACGAGCAGTACTTC; CDR3: CASSYADRAYEQYF
size: -; V: TRBV4-3; J: TRBJ2-3; D: TRBD2; DNA: TGCGCCAGCAGCCAAGGTGGGGGGGTGGGAGATACGCAGTATTTT; CDR3: CASSQGGGVGDTQYF
size: -; V: TRBV9; J: TRBJ1-2; D: -; DNA: TGTGCCAGCAGCGATCAGGGTCATGGCTACACCTTC; CDR3: CASSDQGHGYTF
size: -; V: TRBV5-4; J: TRBJ1-2; D: -; DNA: TGTGCCAGCAGCTTAGGGGCGAACTATGGCTACACCTTC; CDR3: CASSLGANYGYTF
size: once; V: TRBV27; J: TRBJ2-4; D: TRBD1; DNA: TGTGCCAGCAGTTTAGACAGGGGGAACATTCAGTACTTC; CDR3: CASSLDRGNIQYF
size: -; V: TRBV5-1; J: TRBJ2-3; D: TRBD1; DNA: TGCGCCAGCAGCGGAAGGGACAGGGCTCGAGATACGCAGTATTTT; CDR3: CASSGRDRARDTQYF
size: -; V: TRBV21-1; J: TRBJ1-1; D: -; DNA: TGTGCCAGCAGCGAATCAGACACTGAAGCTTTCTTT; CDR3: CASSESDTEAFF
size: -; V: TRBV12-5; J: TRBJ2-2; D: -; DNA: TGTGCTAGTACAATACTCGGGGGCACCGGGGAGCTGTTTTTT; CDR3: CASTILGGTGELFF
size: few; V: TRBV7-9; J: TRBJ1-1; D: TRBD1; DNA: TGTGCCAGCAGCCCATACTCGACAGGGGAGGTGGCTGAAGCTTTCTTT; CDR3: CASSPYSTGEVAEAFF
size: -; V: TRBV28; J: TRBJ2-5; D: TRBD2; DNA: TGTGCCAGCACCGGGGAGGGGGAGACCCAGTACTTC; CDR3: CASTGEGETQYF
size: -; V: TRBV5-1; J: TRBJ2-5; D: TRBD1; DNA: TGCGCCAGCAGCTACTCCGGGACAGGGTGGGCCCAAGAGACCCAGTACTTC; CDR3: CASSYSGTGWAQETQYF
size: -; V: TRBV11-2; J: TRBJ1-1; D: TRBD1; DNA: TGTGCCAGCAGCCCCCGGACAGGTGAAGCTTTCTTT; CDR3: CASSPRTGEAFF
size: -; V: TRBV4-3; J: TRBJ2-1; D: TRBD2; DNA: TGCGCCAGCAGCCAAGACACTAGCGGGGGGTTTTACAATGAGCAGTTCTTC; CDR3: CASSQDTSGGFYNEQFF
size: -; V: TRBV30; J: TRBJ2-1; D: -; DNA: TGTGCCTGGAGACAGGGCGGATACAATGAGCAGTTCTTC; CDR3: CAWRQGGYNEQFF
size: -; V: TRBV9; J: TRBJ2-7; D: -; DNA: TGTGCCAGCGGTACGGGGAACAGATACGAGCAGTACTTC; CDR3: CASGTGNRYEQYF
size: -; V: TRBV27; J: TRBJ2-7; D: -; DNA: TGTGCCAGCAGGGGGGGAAGTTACGAGCAGTACTTC; CDR3: CASRGGSYEQYF
size: -; V: TRBV7-8; J: TRBJ2-7; D: TRBD2; DNA: TGTGCCAGCAGCCTCCCGTCGACTAGCGGGAGGGCATACGAGCAGTACTTC; CDR3: CASSLPSTSGRAYEQYF
size: -; V: TRBV6-5; J: TRBJ2-7; D: -; DNA: TGTGCCAGCAGTACCTCTAGCTTCCACGAGCAGTACTTC; CDR3: CASSTSSFHEQYF
size: -; V: TRBV2; J: TRBJ2-5; D: TRBD1; DNA: TGTGCCAGCAGTGTCCGGGACAGGGGTTGGTTAGAGACCCAGTACTTC; CDR3: CASSVRDRGWLETQYF
size: -; V: TRBV10-1; J: TRBJ2-3; D: TRBD1; DNA: TGCGCCAGCAGTGACCCGGGACAGGGGACAGATACGCAGTATTTT; CDR3: CASSDPGQGTDTQYF
size: once; V: TRBV10-3; J: TRBJ2-3; D: TRBD2; DNA: TGTGCCATCAGCCTTCCACTAGCGGAAGCAGATACGCAGTATTTT; CDR3: CAISLPLAEADTQYF
size: -; V: TRBV28; J: TRBJ1-1; D: -; DNA: TGTGCCAGCAGACCGACAGAGAACACTGAAGCTTTCTTT; CDR3: CASRPTENTEAFF
size: -; V: TRBV27; J: TRBJ2-3; D: TRBD1; DNA: TGTGCCAGCAGGGGACAGTTCCCCACAGATACGCAGTATTTT; CDR3: CASRGQFPTDTQYF
size: -; V: TRBV7-2; J: TRBJ2-5; D: -; DNA: TGTGCCAGCAGCTTAGGCCATCGGGAGACCCAGTACTTC; CDR3: CASSLGHRETQYF
size: -; V: TRBV29-1; J: TRBJ1-1; D: TRBD1; DNA: TGCAGCGCTCCAAGGGGACAGTCTGAAGCTTTCTTT; CDR3: CSAPRGQSEAFF
size: -; V: TRBV4-3; J: TRBJ2-7; D: -; DNA: TGCGCCAGCAGCCAAGGCCCGCTAGCGCAGGAAGCCTACGAGCAGTACTTC; CDR3: CASSQGPLAQEAYEQYF
size: -; V: TRBV7-2; J: TRBJ2-1; D: TRBD2; DNA: TGTGCCAGCAGCTTAGCTAGGCTAGCGGACAATGAGCAGTTCTTC; CDR3: CASSLARLADNEQFF
size: -; V: TRBV10-3; J: TRBJ2-7; D: TRBD1; DNA: TGTGCCATCAGTGACCCGACAGGGGGGCGAGGGTACGAGCAGTACTTC; CDR3: CAISDPTGGRGYEQYF
size: -; V: TRBV2; J: TRBJ1-5; D: TRBD1; DNA: TGTGCCAGCAGTCCACGGGACAGTTGGATGGATCAGCCCCAGCATTTT; CDR3: CASSPRDSWMDQPQHF
size: -; V: TRBV10-2; J: TRBJ2-2; D: TRBD2; DNA: TGCGCCAGCAGTGAACTTCGTAGGTCTAGCGGGAGTGTGATGAACACCGGGGAGCTGTTTTTT; CDR3: CASSELRRSSGSVMNTGELFF
size: -; V: TRBV7-8; J: TRBJ2-5; D: TRBD2; DNA: TGTGCCAGCAGCCCTCTAGCGGTAGAGACCCAGTACTTC; CDR3: CASSPLAVETQYF
size: -; V: TRBV5-1; J: TRBJ2-7; D: TRBD1; DNA: TGCGCCAGCAGCGCATCCGGGACAGGGGTCTACGAGCAGTACTTC; CDR3: CASSASGTGVYEQYF
size: -; V: TRBV7-9; J: TRBJ1-4; D: TRBD1; DNA: TGTGCCAGCATCCCAACAGGGGAAAAAAAACTGTTTTTT; CDR3: CASIPTGEKKLFF
size: -; V: TRBV27; J: TRBJ2-1; D: -; DNA: TGTGCCAGCAGTTTATCGGGCAACACTGAGCAGTTCTTC; CDR3: CASSLSGNTEQFF
size: -; V: TRBV2; J: TRBJ1-1; D: -; DNA: TGTGCCACCCAACCTCTACAGGGTTTGAACACTGAAGCTTTCTTT; CDR3: CATQPLQGLNTEAFF
size: few; V: TRBV4-2; J: TRBJ2-7; D: TRBD1; DNA: TGTGCCAGCAGCCCTGTTCTGGGACAGGGGGCTAATCGCTACGAGCAGTACTTC; CDR3: CASSPVLGQGANRYEQYF
size: -; V: TRBV19; J: TRBJ2-3; D: -; DNA: TGTGCCAGTACCTCTACAGGGTCAAGCACAGATACGCAGTATTTT; CDR3: CASTSTGSSTDTQYF
size: -; V: TRBV6-5; J: TRBJ1-2; D: -; DNA: TGTGCCAGCAGTTCGAGTCGACAGAAGACGAACTATGGCTACACCTTC; CDR3: CASSSSRQKTNYGYTF
size: -; V: TRBV10-3; J: TRBJ1-2; D: -; DNA: TGTGCCATCAGTGAGCCTGGAACAGGGCCGAATGGCTACACCTTC; CDR3: CAISEPGTGPNGYTF
size: few; V: TRBV12-5; J: TRBJ2-1; D: TRBD1; DNA: TGTGCTAGTGGTTGGGGGACAGGCTACAATGAGCAGTTCTTC; CDR3: CASGWGTGYNEQFF
size: -; V: TRBV19; J: TRBJ2-7; D: -; DNA: TGTGCCAGTAGTACGGACACCTATTCCTACGAGCAGTACTTC; CDR3: CASSTDTYSYEQYF
size: -; V: TRBV14; J: TRBJ2-2; D: -; DNA: TGTGCCAGCAGCCACAGTACGGGGGGCAGGCCGAACACCGGGGAGCTGTTTTTT; CDR3: CASSHSTGGRPNTGELFF